The TCR beta chain described here comes from a study of cytomegalovirus exposure and HLA in healthy donors (dated by TCRdb to the late 2010s). As for the study more broadly: An earlier analysis of roughly 500 of the donors reported 250 to 350 Gb of sequence data and approximately 120 million unique TCR beta sequences obtained from 150 million to 200 million T cells. Alongside the repertoire data, information on donor age, sex, ethnicity and CMV serostatus was compiled. An earlier analysis of 587 of the donors applied high-throughput TCR beta sequencing to assess whether each TCR beta V gene segment acted as functional or pseudogenic. Every repertoire in the discovery cohort had been generated on one and the same sequencing platform. A later genetic analysis took genome-wide SNP genotypes for about three fifths of the 666 donors and used that subset as a discovery cohort. HLA typing included class I and class II loci at four-digit resolution. The study aimed to test whether signatures of past pathogen exposure could be identified by cataloging public T cell receptors. Rather than drawing on any new phenotypic data, the later analysis identified candidate immune exposures from TCR beta sequences and the way those sequences occurred across donors. An early release that covered some 640 HLA-typed donors contained 250 to 350 gigabases of sequencing data and some 87 million unique TCR sequences. High-throughput TCR immunosequencing, statistical association of individual TCRs with disease status, and machine learning were combined to predict cytomegalovirus infection status. Of the 350 to 450 genotyped donors, roughly 80% were placed in the genetic ancestry cluster associated with self-reported Caucasian donors. Typing coverage differed by locus: A, B, C, DRB1 and DQB1 were typed in roughly 620-640 donors, DQA1 in about 510, DPA1 in some 610, and DPB1 in just under 490. Four to six DR-DQ haplotypes were handled as single units for association and clustering because linkage in the cohort was strong. In addition to the first cohort of 666 subjects, a separate validation cohort of over 90 different subjects was used. A later analysis re-analyzed previously published TCR beta repertoires from 550 to 700 donors and added high-resolution HLA genotyping to study TCR occurrence patterns. The T cell repertoires of roughly 660 subjects were profiled by immunosequencing and related to cytomegalovirus serostatus. On average, over 200,000 unique TCR beta nucleotide sequences were sequenced per donor among a few hundred genotyped donors of the cohort, with about 19% of those sequences being non-productive.

The cohort comprised around 700 healthy bone marrow donors. At the time of sampling, all cohort members were nominally healthy, though unrecorded immune exposures were likely present. The donor tested CMV seronegative and was one of the 352 seronegative cohort members. A peripheral blood sample was collected from each donor, and TCR beta sequencing was performed on peripheral blood mononuclear cells. The Qiagen DNeasy Blood Extraction Kit was used to extract genomic DNA from the blood cell samples. V is pared back by 0 bases and J by 3 bases, with 20 bases lying between the germline termini. The CDR3 contains 17 residues, cysteine and phenylalanine counted. Just CDR3 DNA is preserved here, 51 bases in frame from base 1. Taken from the germline V gene (reference sequence), the CDR1 and CDR2 loops are GTSNPN and SVGIG. Results the study describes overall, beyond this receptor: Because the 87-base-pair reads could not distinguish some IMGT-functional V segments, including TRBV6-2 and TRBV6-3, those segments were excluded. Because HLA typing was unavailable for some donors at each locus, only the typed subset was used in association tests. A later genetic analysis associated a missense DCLRE1C variant with V-gene and J-gene trimming of TCR beta chains, and an independent cohort replicated the association. When HLA alleles, especially DR and DQ, strongly co-occurred, attributing TCR associations to individual alleles was difficult. Correlated functional status among segregating V segments might be attributable to linkage disequilibrium, but an unknown experimental factor could not be ruled out. In vitro tests confirmed that three of the cytomegalovirus-associated TCR beta chains recognize cytomegalovirus antigens. Presence/absence analyses assumed roughly uniform sequencing depth across donors, an assumption that may not hold. Several of the top co-occurrence clusters appeared to be linked to parvovirus B19, influenza, CMV and Epstein-Barr virus, according to a later analysis. According to the authors, the approach could potentially be generalized to other disease states and immunological phenotypes. In both the original and validation cohorts, the classifier was reported to diagnose cytomegalovirus status with high specificity and sensitivity. According to a later genetic analysis, donors in an Asian-associated ancestry cluster had fewer N-insertions in productive TCRs than the approximately 690-donor mean. This cohort had only TCR beta chains sequenced, and the lack of alpha or paired-chain data limited which features could be detected. A further reported finding was that TCR beta sequences accurately predicted the HLA-A and HLA-B alleles for most subjects in the first cohort. A cluster of highly shared sequence variants was judged likely to represent a technical artifact of the sequencing pipeline. Compared with equally common non-associated chains, HLA-associated TCR beta chains in a later analysis were more clonally expanded and had lower generation probabilities. In the study, approximately 150 TCR beta chains were listed as associated with cytomegalovirus. In an earlier analysis of 500 to 650 of the donors, most TCR beta V segments appeared in productive rearrangements about 90% or about 30% of the time, broadly matching IMGT annotations. The earlier analysis of 587 of the donors excluded 15 to 20 rarely observed V segments, including chromosome 9 orphons, because counts were too low. Immune exposure information for the cohort was limited to CMV serostatus. At a false discovery rate of 0.05, a later analysis linked about 16,000 TCR beta sequences to specific HLA alleles. According to a later analysis, TCR association rates differed among HLA loci, with DRB1 alleles showing the most associated TCRs and HLA-C alleles showing the fewest. Most TCR sequences were seen in very few donors, while some public TCRs were found in many individuals. According to a later analysis, most CMV-associated TCR beta chains appeared to be HLA-restricted, and the HLA associations seemed to be driven largely by CMV exposure.

Receptor amplification or capture employed the immunoSEQ multiplex PCR assay. For the multiplex PCR, a mixture combining 60 forward primers for TCR Vbeta segments and 13 reverse primers for TCR Jbeta segments was used. A multiplex PCR assay on genomic DNA amplified the CDR3 region of rearranged TCR beta genes. On the Illumina HiSeq System, the amplified TCR beta libraries were sequenced as 87-base-pair reads. The study's own analysis went as follows. Across the 600 to 700 repertoires, a later analysis counted around 80 million unique TCR beta chains, some 11 million of which were shared by at least two donors. To remove PCR and sequencing errors, raw reads were error-corrected and collapsed into unique sequences using a nearest-neighbor algorithm that merged closely related sequences. To assign V, D and J gene segments, CDR3 sequences were aligned to IMGT reference sequences. For a sequence to be retained, a match of at least six nucleotides was required to both a V gene segment and a J gene segment. A rearrangement was called productive if the CDR3 had no stop codons and remained in frame with V and J, and every other rearrangement was called non-productive. Following IMGT convention, CDR3 was defined as the stretch from the second conserved V-encoded cysteine up to the conserved J-encoded phenylalanine. The earlier analysis of 587 of the donors excluded sequences that lacked an unambiguous match to a single V gene segment. An earlier analysis of several hundred of the donors called V segments functional above 56.7% productive rearrangements and segregating when the between-donor standard deviation exceeded 5%. To diagnose cytomegalovirus status from the catalog of TCR beta chain sequences, a statistical classification framework was built. A later analysis assigned V and J genes by comparing TCR nucleotide sequences with IMGT/GENE-DB human TR gene sequences. The TCRdist pipeline was used in a later analysis to assign CDR3 sequences and most-parsimonious VDJ recombination scenarios. In a later analysis, each TCR beta chain was defined by its CDR3 amino acid sequence together with its V-gene family, and reads lacking a unique V-gene family were excluded. In a later analysis, approximately 590 highly shared, low-generation-probability nucleotide sequences were removed to address suspected cross-contamination and a sequencing artifact. In a later analysis, a clonal expansion index was calculated for each public chain from normalized within-repertoire ranks of inferred template counts. A later analysis computed generation probabilities with a VDJ recombination model fitted to out-of-frame rearrangements, and checked the results against IGoR. Hypergeometric tests were used in a later analysis to score TCR-TCR, TCR-HLA and TCR-CMV co-occurrence, with a repertoire-size bias correction applied to the TCR pairs. False discovery rates were estimated in a later analysis by permuting HLA or CMV assignments 20 times. In a later analysis, co-occurring TCRs were grouped with DBSCAN, and TCRdist sequence similarity was added when clustering was performed within HLA-allele-positive subsets. Co-occurrence clustering excluded repertoires with fewer than 30,000 or more than 120,000 public chains, plus five with anomalous nucleotide sharing. TCRdb's version of the immuneACCESS table is confined to in-frame rearrangements and falls short of the full clone set. An unresolved V gene accounts for under half of the shortfall where checked; the remainder is of unknown origin. V, J and clone size are those of that table, while D and trimming were read from the DNA. The sample yields approximately 150,000 clones; approximately 81% were counted once. The ten largest clones capture approximately 2.4% of the sample.

As regards this clone: Its antigen remains unidentified. Base qualities are not at hand, and no much larger clone is one base apart.

The sequence derives from a female donor in good health and CMV-seronegative. The sequence links TRBV30 to TRBJ1-2, and perhaps TRBD1 as D gene, on 5 matching bases. Sequenced material: PBMCs. The nucleotide sequence reads as follows: TGTGCCTGGAGTGTAAACTTGAACCGACAAGGGGACTATGGCTACACCTTC. Its coded protein is CAWSVNLNRQGDYGYTF.